The T cell receptor beta chain described here comes from a study of cytotoxic CD8 clonotypes in ibrutinib-treated CLL. The V gene lost 4 bases and the J gene lost 4 bases, with 21 bases spanning the gap. This CDR3 region has 16 residues. Germline loops: CDR1 SGDLS, CDR2 YYNGEE. Remarks on this clone: The target antigen is unknown.

Study conclusions and caveats: Samples from sustained-remission and progressing patients were taken at different times.

Profiling relied on immunoSEQ multiplex PCR, and the TCRdb table lists in-frame clones only, not all of them. The table lists more than 110,000 clones, approximately 90% of them singletons. The sequence derives from a human donor with chronic lymphocytic leukemia. Sequences were derived from PBMCs, sampled after 12 months of ibrutinib treatment. The J gene is TRBJ2-7, the V gene TRBV9; maybe TRBD1 (6 bases). In nucleotides, the CDR3 is TGTGCCAGCAGCCTCCATCCTCAATGGGGGCGATACGAGCAGTACTTC. Residues: CASSLHPQWGRYEQYF.